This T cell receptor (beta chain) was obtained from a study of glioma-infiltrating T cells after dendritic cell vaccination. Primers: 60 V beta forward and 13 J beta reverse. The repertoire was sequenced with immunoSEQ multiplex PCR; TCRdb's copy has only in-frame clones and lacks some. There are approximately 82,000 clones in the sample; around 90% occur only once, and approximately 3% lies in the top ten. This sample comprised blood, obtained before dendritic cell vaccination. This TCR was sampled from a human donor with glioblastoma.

CDR3 coding DNA: TGTGCCAGCAGCCTACTAGCGGGCTCCTACGAGCAGTACTTC. It encodes CASSLLAGSYEQYF. The chain has TRBV11-3 and TRBJ2-7, with 9 bases identical to TRBD2. Germline assignment: CDR1 SGHNT and CDR2 YENEEA. This CDR3 is built from 14 residues. V was pared by 5 bases and J by 0 bases, with 2 bases of the junction left unmatched.